This entry is about one TCR beta chain. The CDR3 covers 16 residues. The junction had 3 bases not matched to a gene; V was cut back by 0 bases and J by 3 bases. Germline CDR1 and CDR2: SGHRS and YFSETQ. These data originate in a study of cytomegalovirus exposure and HLA in healthy donors. Study-wide background: Approximately 83 million unique TCRs from HLA-typed donors were held in an early data release.

In the PCR, 60 Vbeta and 13 Jbeta primers were used. Repertoires were generated with immunoSEQ multiplex PCR, while TCRdb's copy carries only in-frame clones and drops some. The data contain approximately 200,000 clones, around 83% of them seen just once; the ten biggest clones take up approximately 1.5%. The sequencing input was PBMCs. This clonotype was sampled from a girl aged 10 to 17 in good health and CMV-seronegative. The chain is built from TRBV5-1 and TRBJ2-1, with 10 bases that match TRBD2. The CDR3 region has the DNA TGCGCCAGCAGCTTGGGGCTAGCGGGGGTCTACAATGAGCAGTTCTTC. Encoded protein: CASSLGLAGVYNEQFF.